The rows below give T cell receptor beta chains drawn from one sample of a study of identical twins. TCRdb reanalysed the 5' RACE reads using MiXCR and keeps one entry per CDR3 protein. The table lists more than 650,000 distinct CDR3 sequences, 5.5% to 6.5% of them singletons. The material sequenced was naive T cells sorted from blood. The receptors were sampled from a man between 18 and 35 years old in good health. CDR3s include the opening cysteine and the closing phenylalanine or tryptophan. The D gene is left open where the match is weak. Not every row has a clone size; where given, it reads once, few, many or a size class.

NA,15,TRBV11-2,TRBJ2-5,NA,TGTGCCAGCAGCTCAGCTAGGGGGGGATGGGAGACCCAGTACTTC,CASSSARGGWETQYF
NA,15,TRBV29-1,TRBJ1-3,NA,TGCAGCGTTGAAGACCCGGACTCGTACGGAAACACCATATATTTT,CSVEDPDSYGNTIYF
TRBD1,14,TRBV27,TRBJ1-2,NA,TGTGCCAGCAGTCTCCACCCCGGGACAGCTGGCTACACCTTC,CASSLHPGTAGYTF
NA,14,TRBV7-8,TRBJ1-1,many,TGTGCCAGCAGCTTACGTGGGGTTGGCACTGAAGCTTTCTTT,CASSLRGVGTEAFF
TRBD2,15,TRBV15,TRBJ2-2,many,TGTGCCACCAGCAATCCCGGGAGGGGCACCGGGGAGCTGTTTTTT,CATSNPGRGTGELFF
NA,15,TRBV14,TRBJ2-7,NA,TGTGCCAGCAGCCGGTACCGGGACTTAACCTACGAGCAGTACTTC,CASSRYRDLTYEQYF
NA,14,TRBV12-3/TRBV12-4,TRBJ2-2,many,TGTGCCAGCAGTTTAGGGCGTCCCGGGAGGGAGCTGTTTTTT,CASSLGRPGRELFF
NA,13,TRBV13,TRBJ2-7,many,TGTGCCAGCAGCTTGCTGGGACTCAGGGAGCAGTACTTC,CASSLLGLREQYF
TRBD1,15,TRBV5-1,TRBJ2-5,many,TGCGCCAGCAGCCTAAGGACAGGGGACGTGAAGACCCAGTACTTC,CASSLRTGDVKTQYF
TRBD1,14,TRBV6-5,TRBJ2-7,NA,TGTGCCAGCAGTTACGATCAGGGGGTGTACGAGCAGTACTTC,CASSYDQGVYEQYF
TRBD2,18,TRBV7-2,TRBJ2-1,NA,TGTGCCAGCAGCTTAAGGCTAGCGGGAGGGCCGGTTTACAATGAGCAGTTCTTC,CASSLRLAGGPVYNEQFF
NA,14,TRBV18,TRBJ2-2,few,TGTGCCAGCTCACCACCCCCAAAACCCGGGGAGCTGTTTTTT,CASSPPPKPGELFF
NA,13,TRBV5-1,TRBJ2-3,many,TGCGCCAGCAGCCCTCTAGAGCTGGATACGCAGTATTTT,CASSPLELDTQYF
NA,13,TRBV5-1,TRBJ1-4,many,TGCGCCAGCAGCTCCCGGGGAAATGAAAAACTGTTTTTT,CASSSRGNEKLFF
NA,15,TRBV20-1,TRBJ2-1,many,TGCAGTGCTAGAGAACGTAGCGAGAGGATCAGTGAGCAGTTCTTC,CSARERSERISEQFF
NA,15,TRBV5-1,TRBJ1-1,many,TGCGCCAGCAGCGGGGAAAGGACAGCGAACACTGAAGCTTTCTTT,CASSGERTANTEAFF
NA,11,TRBV7-2,TRBJ2-1,NA,TGTGCCAGCGGCCCATTGGGTGAGCAGTTCTTC,CASGPLGEQFF
NA,12,TRBV29-1,TRBJ1-2,few,TGCAGCGTTGGTTCCAGGGCTTATGGCTACACCTTC,CSVGSRAYGYTF
TRBD1,14,TRBV6-1,TRBJ1-4,NA,TGTGCCAGCAGGACGACAGGGCGTCTTGAAAAACTGTTTTTT,CASRTTGRLEKLFF
NA,15,TRBV5-1,TRBJ1-2,many,TGCGCCAGCAGCTTGGACCGGGACACCTTGCATGGCTACACCTTC,CASSLDRDTLHGYTF
TRBD2,15,TRBV7-8,TRBJ2-1,NA,TGTGCCAGCAGCTTAATCACTAGCGGGAGGGCCGAGCAGTTCTTC,CASSLITSGRAEQFF
TRBD2,14,TRBV20-1,TRBJ2-7,many,TGCAGTGCCCGGCGTACTAGCGGGCTCTACGAGCAGTACTTC,CSARRTSGLYEQYF
NA,13,TRBV6-1,TRBJ2-5,NA,TGTGCCAGCAGAGGGAGAGGACAAGAGACCCAGTACTTC,CASRGRGQETQYF
NA,14,TRBV19,TRBJ2-1,NA,TGTGCCAGTAGTACGGCAGGTCGGCTCCCCTTGCAGTTCTTC,CASSTAGRLPLQFF
TRBD2,13,TRBV12-3/TRBV12-4,TRBJ2-1,many,TGTGCCAGCAGTCCCCAGACTAGCGGGAGTCCTTTCTTC,CASSPQTSGSPFF
NA,16,TRBV12-3/TRBV12-4,TRBJ2-6,many,TGTGCCAGCGCCCTAACGTCAGGGTCTGGGGCCAACGTCCTGACTTTC,CASALTSGSGANVLTF
NA,12,TRBV12-3/TRBV12-4,TRBJ2-3,many,TGTGCCCAGGGTTCTAGCACAGATACGCAGTATTTT,CAQGSSTDTQYF
TRBD1,14,TRBV3-1,TRBJ1-1,NA,TGTGCCAGCAGCGTCGGACAGGCGGGCACTGAAGCTTTCTTT,CASSVGQAGTEAFF
TRBD1,16,TRBV10-3,TRBJ2-2,NA,TGTGCCATCAGCGAAGGGACAGGGGGCCGGACCGGGGAGCTGTTTTTT,CAISEGTGGRTGELFF
NA,16,TRBV19,TRBJ2-5,few,TGTGCCAGTAGTATAGGGCAGCTAGCGCACGAAGAGACCCAGTACTTC,CASSIGQLAHEETQYF
TRBD2,12,TRBV27,TRBJ2-1,many,TGTGCCAGCAGTTTTCCTAGCGGGGAGCAGTTCTTC,CASSFPSGEQFF
TRBD2,17,TRBV4-3,TRBJ2-2,once,TGCGCCAGCAGCCAAGATACGGCGGGAGGATCCACCGGGGAGCTGTTTTTT,CASSQDTAGGSTGELFF
NA,15,TRBV3-1,TRBJ2-4,many,TGTGCCAGCAGCTTCGGAGGGGTAGCCAAAAACATTCAGTACTTC,CASSFGGVAKNIQYF
NA,12,TRBV29-1,TRBJ2-5,NA,TGCAGCGTTGGAGAGGCACCAGAGACCCAGTACTTC,CSVGEAPETQYF
TRBD2,17,TRBV5-1,TRBJ2-1,few,TGCGCCAGCCGTAGGCTAGCGGGAGGGCCCGAGATGCGTGAGCAGTTCTTC,CASRRLAGGPEMREQFF